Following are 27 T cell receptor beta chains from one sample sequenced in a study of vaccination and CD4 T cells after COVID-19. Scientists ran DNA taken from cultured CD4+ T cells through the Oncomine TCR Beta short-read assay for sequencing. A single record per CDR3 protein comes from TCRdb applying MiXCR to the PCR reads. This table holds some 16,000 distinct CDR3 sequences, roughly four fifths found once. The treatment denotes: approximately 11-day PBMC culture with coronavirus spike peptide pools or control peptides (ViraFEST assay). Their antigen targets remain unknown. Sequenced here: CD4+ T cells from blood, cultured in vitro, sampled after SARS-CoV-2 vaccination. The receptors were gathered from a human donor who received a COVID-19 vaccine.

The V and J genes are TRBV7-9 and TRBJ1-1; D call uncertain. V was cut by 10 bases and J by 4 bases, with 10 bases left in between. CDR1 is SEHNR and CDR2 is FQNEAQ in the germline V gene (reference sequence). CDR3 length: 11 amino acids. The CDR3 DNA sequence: TGTGCCACCTGGTTGGGCACTGAAGCTTTCTTT. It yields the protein CATWLGTEAFF.

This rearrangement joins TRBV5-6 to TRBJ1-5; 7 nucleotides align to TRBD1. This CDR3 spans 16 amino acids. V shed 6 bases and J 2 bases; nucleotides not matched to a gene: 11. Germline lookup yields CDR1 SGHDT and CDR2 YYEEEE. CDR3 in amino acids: CASTTREGAGNQPQHF. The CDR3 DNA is TGTGCCAGCACCACCCGAGAGGGGGCCGGCAATCAGCCCCAGCATTTT.

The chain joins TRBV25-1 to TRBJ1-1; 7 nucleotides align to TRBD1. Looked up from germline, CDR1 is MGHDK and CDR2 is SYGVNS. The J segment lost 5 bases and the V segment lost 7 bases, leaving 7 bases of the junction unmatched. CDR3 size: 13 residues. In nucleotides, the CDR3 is TGTGCCAGCACCCGGACAGGTAGGACTGAAGCTTTCTTT. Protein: CASTRTGRTEAFF.

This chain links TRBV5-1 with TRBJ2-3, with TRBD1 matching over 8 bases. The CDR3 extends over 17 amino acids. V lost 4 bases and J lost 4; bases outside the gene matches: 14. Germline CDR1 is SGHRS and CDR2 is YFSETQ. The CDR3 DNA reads TGCGCCAGCAGCCAAAAGTTCGGACAGGGAAGCGCAGATACGCAGTATTTT. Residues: CASSQKFGQGSADTQYF.

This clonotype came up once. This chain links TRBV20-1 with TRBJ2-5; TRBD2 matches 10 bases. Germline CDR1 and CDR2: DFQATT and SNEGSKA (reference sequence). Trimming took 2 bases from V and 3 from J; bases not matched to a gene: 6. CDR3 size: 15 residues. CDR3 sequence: CSARLAGALKETQYF. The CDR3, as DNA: TGCAGTGCTAGACTAGCGGGGGCCCTTAAAGAGACCCAGTACTTC.

The CDR3 DNA is TGTGCCAGCAGCTTAGGTCCAGCGGCAATCAACCAGTACTTC. It encodes CASSLGPAAINQYF. V and J are TRBV7-9 and TRBJ2-5; a possible D gene is TRBD2 (5 bases). The CDR3 extends over 14 amino acids. Per the germline V gene, CDR1 is SEHNR and CDR2 is FQNEAQ (reference sequence). V dropped 1 base and J dropped 10 bases, with 16 bases sitting between them.

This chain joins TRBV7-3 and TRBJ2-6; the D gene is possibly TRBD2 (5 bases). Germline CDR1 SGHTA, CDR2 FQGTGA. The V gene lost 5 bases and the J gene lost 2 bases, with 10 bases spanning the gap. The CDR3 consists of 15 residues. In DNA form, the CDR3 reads TGTGCCAGCAGCCCAGCGGTGGCTGGGGCCAACGTCCTGACTTTC. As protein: CASSPAVAGANVLTF.

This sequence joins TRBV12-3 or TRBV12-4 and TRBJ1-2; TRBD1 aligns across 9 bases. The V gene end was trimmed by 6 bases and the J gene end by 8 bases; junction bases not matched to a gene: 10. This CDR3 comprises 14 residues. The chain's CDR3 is CASSPSRDREGYTF. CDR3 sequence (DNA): TGTGCCAGCAGCCCATCCCGGGACAGGGAGGGCTACACCTTC.

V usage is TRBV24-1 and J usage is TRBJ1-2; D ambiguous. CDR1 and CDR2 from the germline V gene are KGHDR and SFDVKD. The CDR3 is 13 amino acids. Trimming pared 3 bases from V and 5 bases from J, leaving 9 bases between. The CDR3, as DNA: TGTGCCACCAGTGATAAAGAGGCGTATGGCTACACCTTC. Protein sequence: CATSDKEAYGYTF.

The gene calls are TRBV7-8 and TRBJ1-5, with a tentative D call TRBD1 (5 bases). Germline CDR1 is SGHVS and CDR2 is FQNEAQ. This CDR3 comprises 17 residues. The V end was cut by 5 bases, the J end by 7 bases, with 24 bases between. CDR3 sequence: CASSPGLRGGPGQPQHF. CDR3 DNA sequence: TGTGCCAGCAGCCCAGGCTTACGGGGGGGTCCGGGCCAGCCCCAGCATTTT.

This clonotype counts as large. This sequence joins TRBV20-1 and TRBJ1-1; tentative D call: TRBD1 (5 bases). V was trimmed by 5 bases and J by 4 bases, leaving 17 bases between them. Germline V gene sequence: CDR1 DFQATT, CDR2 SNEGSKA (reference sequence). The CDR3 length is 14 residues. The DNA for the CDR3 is TGCAGTGCTCTACACAGGTTCGGGCGCACTGAAGCTTTCTTT. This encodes CSALHRFGRTEAFF.

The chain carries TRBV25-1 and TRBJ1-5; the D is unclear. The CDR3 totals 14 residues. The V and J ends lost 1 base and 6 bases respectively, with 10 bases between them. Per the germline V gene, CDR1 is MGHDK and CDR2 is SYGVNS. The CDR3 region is CASSEFGEGQPQHF. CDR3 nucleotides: TGTGCCAGCAGTGAATTTGGGGAGGGTCAGCCCCAGCATTTT. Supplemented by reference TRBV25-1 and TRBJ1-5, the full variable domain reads EADIYQTPRYLVIGTGKKITLECSQTMGHDKMYWYQQDPGMELHLIHYSYGVNSTEKGDLSSESTVSRIRTEHFPLTLESARPSHTSQYLCASSEFGEGQPQHFGDGTRLSIL.

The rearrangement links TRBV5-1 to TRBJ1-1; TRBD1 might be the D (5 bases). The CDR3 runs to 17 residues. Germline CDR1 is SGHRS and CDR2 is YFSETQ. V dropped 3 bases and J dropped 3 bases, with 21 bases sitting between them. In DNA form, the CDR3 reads TGCGCCAGCAGCTCCCGACCGCGCCAGGGCGGAGACACTGAAGCTTTCTTT. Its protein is CASSSRPRQGGDTEAFF.

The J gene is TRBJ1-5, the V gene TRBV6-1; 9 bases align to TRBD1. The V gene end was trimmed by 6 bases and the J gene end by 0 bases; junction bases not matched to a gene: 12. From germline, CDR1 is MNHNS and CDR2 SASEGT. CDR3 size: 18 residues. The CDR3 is CASSSGDRGLYSNQPQHF. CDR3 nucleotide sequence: TGTGCCAGCAGCTCCGGCGACAGGGGGTTATATAGCAATCAGCCCCAGCATTTT.

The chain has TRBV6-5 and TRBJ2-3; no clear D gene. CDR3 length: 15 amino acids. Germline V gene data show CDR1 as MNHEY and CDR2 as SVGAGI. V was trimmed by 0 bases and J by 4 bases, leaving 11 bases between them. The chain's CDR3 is CASSYSAEMADTQYF. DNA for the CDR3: TGTGCCAGCAGTTACTCGGCGGAGATGGCAGATACGCAGTATTTT.

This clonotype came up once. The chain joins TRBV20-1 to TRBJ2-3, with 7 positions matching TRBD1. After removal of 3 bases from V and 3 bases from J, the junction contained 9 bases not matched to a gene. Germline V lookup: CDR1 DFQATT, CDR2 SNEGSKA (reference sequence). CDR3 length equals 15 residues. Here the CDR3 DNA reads TGCAGTGCTAGCGAGACGACAGGGCGGACAGATACGCAGTATTTT. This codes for CSASETTGRTDTQYF.

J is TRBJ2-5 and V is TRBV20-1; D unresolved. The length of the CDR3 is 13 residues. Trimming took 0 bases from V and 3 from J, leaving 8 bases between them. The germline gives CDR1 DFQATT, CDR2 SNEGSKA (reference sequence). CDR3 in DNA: TGCAGTGCTAGAGATCAAGTAGAAGAGACCCAGTACTTC. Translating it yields CSARDQVEETQYF.

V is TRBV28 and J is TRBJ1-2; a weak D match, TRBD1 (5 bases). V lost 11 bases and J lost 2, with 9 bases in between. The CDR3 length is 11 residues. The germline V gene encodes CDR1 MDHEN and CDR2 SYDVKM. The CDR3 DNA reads TGTGCCGGCCAGGGAAACTATGGCTACACCTTC. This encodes CAGQGNYGYTF.

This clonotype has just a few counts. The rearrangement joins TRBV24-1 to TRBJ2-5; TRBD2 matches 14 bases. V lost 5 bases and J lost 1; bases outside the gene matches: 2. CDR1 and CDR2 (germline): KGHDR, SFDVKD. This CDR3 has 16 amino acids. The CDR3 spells CATSGTSGGFQETQYF. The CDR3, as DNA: TGTGCCACCAGTGGGACTAGCGGGGGGTTCCAAGAGACCCAGTACTTC.

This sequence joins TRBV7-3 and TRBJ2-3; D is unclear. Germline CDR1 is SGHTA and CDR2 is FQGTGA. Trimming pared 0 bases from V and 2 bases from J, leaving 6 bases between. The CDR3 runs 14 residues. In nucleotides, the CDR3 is TGTGCCAGCAGCTTAACCCGCCCCACAGATACGCAGTATTTT. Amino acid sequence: CASSLTRPTDTQYF.

The CDR3: CASSLEGGVGYTF. DNA for the CDR3: TGTGCCAGCAGCTTAGAAGGAGGGGTTGGCTACACCTTC. The chain couples TRBV7-9 to TRBJ1-2, with TRBD1 as a possible D gene (5 bases). CDR1 is SEHNR, CDR2 FQNEAQ, per germline (reference sequence). The V and J ends lost 1 base and 7 bases respectively, with 10 bases between them. This CDR3 has 13 amino acids.

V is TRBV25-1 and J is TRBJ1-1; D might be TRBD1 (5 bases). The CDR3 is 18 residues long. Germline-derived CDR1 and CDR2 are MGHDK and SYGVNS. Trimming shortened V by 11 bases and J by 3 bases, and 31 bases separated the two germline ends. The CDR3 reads CASRLAGPVGEVYTEAFF. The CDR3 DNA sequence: TGTGCCTCTCGGTTGGCGGGCCCCGTGGGGGAAGTTTACACTGAAGCTTTCTTT.

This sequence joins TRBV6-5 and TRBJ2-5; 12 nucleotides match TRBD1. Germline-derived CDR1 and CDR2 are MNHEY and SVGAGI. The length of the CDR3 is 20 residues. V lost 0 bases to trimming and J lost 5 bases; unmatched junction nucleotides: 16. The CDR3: CASSYSPGQGALGGRETQYF. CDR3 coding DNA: TGTGCCAGCAGTTACTCCCCGGGACAGGGGGCGCTCGGGGGGAGGGAGACCCAGTACTTC.

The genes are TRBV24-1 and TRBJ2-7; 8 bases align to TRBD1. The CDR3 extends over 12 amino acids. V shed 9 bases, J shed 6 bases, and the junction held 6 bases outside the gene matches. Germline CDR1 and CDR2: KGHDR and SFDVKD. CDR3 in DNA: TGTGCCACCCGACAGGGGACTGGCGAGCAGTACTTC. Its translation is CATRQGTGEQYF.

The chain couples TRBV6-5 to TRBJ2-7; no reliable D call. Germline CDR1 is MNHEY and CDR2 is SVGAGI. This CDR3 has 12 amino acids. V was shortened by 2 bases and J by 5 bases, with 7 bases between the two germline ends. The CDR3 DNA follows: TGTGCCAGCAGTTACGGCGACAACGAGCAGTACTTC. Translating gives CASSYGDNEQYF.

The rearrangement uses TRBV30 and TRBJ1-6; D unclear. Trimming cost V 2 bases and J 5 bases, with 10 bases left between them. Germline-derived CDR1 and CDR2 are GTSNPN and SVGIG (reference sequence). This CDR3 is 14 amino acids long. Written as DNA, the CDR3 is TGTGCCTGGAGTTCGGGGTATGATAATTCACCCCTCCACTTT. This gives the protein CAWSSGYDNSPLHF.

The CDR3 DNA is TGTGCCAGCAGTGAAGTTTGGGGGGCGGTCACCGGGGAGCTGTTTTTT. It codes for CASSEVWGAVTGELFF. The gene calls are TRBV6-1 and TRBJ2-2; D tentatively fits TRBD1 or TRBD2 (6 bases each). The germline gives CDR1 MNHNS, CDR2 SASEGT. V shed 1 base and J shed 4 bases, with 13 bases lying between them. The CDR3 has 16 amino acids.